This record concerns one T cell receptor (beta chain) sequence. Its specificity is not known. The data are from a study of T-cell memory formation after mild COVID-19. Study details: TCR clusters largely stayed donor specific.

5'RACE with constant-segment primers built TCRalpha and TCRbeta cDNA libraries with UMIs. TCRdb called the 5' RACE reads again in MiXCR, with one record for every CDR3 protein. The repertoire holds 140,000 or so distinct CDR3 sequences, over 15% seen once, with approximately 2.4% in the top ten. Points from the study as a whole: Researchers found some responding clones in pre-infection memory, a sign that cross-reactive memory joined. Clones contracting across day 15 to 85 had a balanced CD4/CD8 profile; later expanding clones leaned CD4+.

The material sequenced was PBMCs or a T cell subset sorted from them (not recorded which). This sequence originates from an adult woman who had mild COVID-19 (a few samples of this study predate the infection). Cell type and time point are not known.

The CDR3: CASGYSITQYF. CDR3 coding DNA: TGTGCCAGCGGTTACTCCATTACGCAGTATTTT. The chain is built from TRBV2 and TRBJ2-3; D is unresolved. The length of the CDR3 is 11 residues. V gave up 8 bases and J gave up 8 bases, with 11 bases separating them. In germline, CDR1 is SNHLY, CDR2 FYNNEI.